The 16 T cell receptor beta chains below were found in one sample sequenced in a study of blood T cell repertoires in COVID-19. Here immunoSEQ multiplex PCR was the method, and the copy in TCRdb shows in-frame clones only, minus some. In the table there are about 250,000 clones, about 87% of which are singletons. Sequencing was done on a sample of PBMCs or T cells enriched from blood (not recorded which). These receptors all come from a woman between 50 and 59 years old who had recovered from COVID-19.

In this sample, this clone turned up a few times. The chain links TRBV15 to TRBJ2-3; TRBD2 matches 14 bases. Germline V lookup: CDR1 LNHNV, CDR2 YYDKDF (reference sequence). After removal of 8 bases from V and 4 bases from J, the junction contained 2 bases not matched to a gene. The CDR3 has 14 residues. CDR3 in amino acids: CATGLAGGADTQYF. For the CDR3, the DNA is TGTGCCACCGGACTAGCGGGAGGTGCAGATACGCAGTATTTT.

This clone occurred a few times. The CDR3 loop is CASSLIGQGSGQPQHF. CDR3 nucleotides: TGTGCCAGCAGCTTAATAGGACAGGGATCTGGGCAGCCCCAGCATTTT. The chain combines TRBV7-2 with TRBJ1-5; 8 bases line up with TRBD1. Trimming at V came to 2 bases and at J to 7 bases, leaving 10 bases not matched to a gene. The CDR3 totals 16 residues. Per the germline V gene, CDR1 is SGHTA and CDR2 is FQGNSA.

Regarding this clone: The identical CDR3 is also encoded by other nucleotide sequences in the sample. V is TRBV7-2 and J is TRBJ1-2, with TRBD1 matching 7 bases. The junction had 5 bases not matched to a gene; V was cut back by 5 bases and J by 5 bases. The CDR3 spans 13 residues. Germline V lookup: CDR1 SGHTA, CDR2 FQGNSA. The CDR3 region is CASSTPQGYGYTF. CDR3 DNA: TGTGCCAGCAGCACACCACAGGGGTATGGCTACACCTTC.

The chain recombines TRBV20-1 with TRBJ2-3; maybe TRBD2 (6 bases). Trimming shortened V by 3 bases and J by 0 bases, and 16 bases separated the two germline ends. The CDR3 has 16 amino acids. Per the germline V gene, CDR1 is DFQATT and CDR2 is SNEGSKA (reference sequence). Here the CDR3 reads CSASGGEATSTDTQYF. In DNA form, the CDR3 reads TGCAGTGCTAGTGGCGGGGAAGCGACTAGCACAGATACGCAGTATTTT.

CDR3 DNA sequence: TGTGCCACTGGACAGGGGGCGGTCGAGCAGTACTTC. Protein product: CATGQGAVEQYF. This chain uses TRBV12-3 or TRBV12-4 with TRBJ2-7, with 11 nucleotides matching TRBD1. The CDR3 length is 12 residues. The trim removed 10 bases at V and 6 bases at J, leaving 5 bases unmatched.

The V gene is TRBV7-3, the J gene TRBJ2-6; TRBD1 matches at 7 bases. Germline lookup yields CDR1 SGHTA and CDR2 FQGTGA. V lost 5 bases to trimming and J lost 11 bases; unmatched junction nucleotides: 9. The length of the CDR3 is 14 residues. CDR3 loop: CASSTRDSRDVLTF. CDR3 in DNA: TGTGCCAGCAGCACCCGGGACAGTAGAGACGTCCTGACTTTC.

The chain recombines TRBV6-5 with TRBJ2-6; D ambiguous. Germline lookup yields CDR1 MNHEY and CDR2 SVGAGI. V was pared by 6 bases and J by 4 bases, with 13 bases between. The CDR3 length is 15 residues. The CDR3 nucleotides are TGTGCCAGCAGCCCCAGGCCGTCCGGGGCCAACGTCCTGACTTTC. Translating it yields CASSPRPSGANVLTF.

The rearrangement uses TRBV7-6 and TRBJ2-1, with TRBD2 matching 9 bases. This CDR3 is 17 amino acids long. J gave up 2 bases and V 3 bases, and 8 bases lay outside the gene matches. CDR1 and CDR2 (germline): SGHVS, FNYEAQ. The CDR3 DNA reads TGTGCCAGCAGCTTCCCGACTAGCGGAGGGACCTACAATGAGCAGTTCTTC. Translation: CASSFPTSGGTYNEQFF.

For the CDR3, the DNA is TGTGCCAGCAGTTTATGGGCAGGGAGGGGTGAAAAACTGTTTTTT. This encodes CASSLWAGRGEKLFF. The V call is TRBV28, the J call TRBJ1-4; possibly TRBD1 for D (5 bases). This CDR3 is 15 amino acids long. V shed 0 bases and J shed 7 bases, with 12 bases lying between them. CDR1 and CDR2 (germline): MDHEN, SYDVKM.

As DNA, the CDR3 is TGTGCCAGCAGCTTTAGGTCCCCAACGGGCGAGCAGTACTTC. This gives the protein CASSFRSPTGEQYF. The rearrangement uses TRBV7-9 and TRBJ2-7; D gene unclear. V lost 3 bases to trimming and J lost 6 bases, with 15 bases between them. This CDR3 is built from 14 residues. Germline V gene lookup returns CDR1 SEHNR and CDR2 FQNEAQ (reference sequence).

This clone was counted between two and nine times. J is TRBJ2-2 and V is TRBV7-2; possibly TRBD1 for D (6 bases). V lost 4 bases, J lost 1 base, and 10 bases lay in between. Germline values: CDR1 SGHTA, CDR2 FQGNSA. The CDR3 length is 15 residues. Here the CDR3 DNA reads TGTGCCAGCAGCTATAGACAGGAGAACACCGGGGAGCTGTTTTTT. Residues: CASSYRQENTGELFF.

The V gene is TRBV28, the J gene TRBJ1-2, with a tentative D call TRBD1 (6 bases). Looked up from germline, CDR1 is MDHEN and CDR2 is SYDVKM. V dropped 6 bases and J dropped 7 bases, with 12 bases sitting between them. The CDR3 is 12 amino acids. CDR3 amino acids: CASSTGLGGYTF. CDR3 DNA sequence: TGTGCCAGCAGCACAGGGCTTGGTGGCTACACCTTC.

This clone appeared once. The V call is TRBV7-9, the J call TRBJ2-7, with 7 nucleotides matching TRBD2. The germline V gene has CDR1 SEHNR and CDR2 FQNEAQ (reference sequence). CDR3 length: 15 residues. V shed 5 bases and J 5 bases; nucleotides not matched to a gene: 12. CDR3 region: CASSAGSGTTNEQYF. CDR3 DNA: TGTGCCAGCAGCGCAGGATCCGGGACTACTAACGAGCAGTACTTC.

The V call is TRBV2, the J call TRBJ2-1; 11 positions agree with TRBD2. Germline V lookup: CDR1 SNHLY, CDR2 FYNNEI. The CDR3 contains 15 residues. The trim removed 4 bases at V and 7 bases at J, leaving 6 bases unmatched. CDR3: CASSGTSGLVNEQFF. DNA of the CDR3: TGTGCCAGCAGTGGGACTAGCGGGTTAGTTAATGAGCAGTTCTTC.

The V and J genes are TRBV19 and TRBJ1-5; D is uncertain. Between the trimmed V and J ends, which lost 3 bases and 4 bases, there was a span of 16 bases. Per germline, CDR1 LNHDA and CDR2 SQIVND (reference sequence). The CDR3 loop spans 16 amino acids. The CDR3 loop reads CASSIQTPLKNQPQHF. CDR3 nucleotide sequence: TGTGCCAGTAGTATTCAAACCCCACTGAAGAATCAGCCCCAGCATTTT.

The chain links TRBV4-1 to TRBJ2-1; TRBD2 agrees at 8 bases. Looked up from germline, CDR1 is MGHRA and CDR2 is YSYEKL. There are 16 residues in the CDR3. The J segment lost 5 bases and the V segment lost 6 bases, leaving 12 bases of the junction unmatched. CDR3 DNA sequence: TGCGCCAGCAGTTCAATCGGGAGGGCCGTCAACAATGAGCAGTTCTTC. It is translated as CASSSIGRAVNNEQFF.